The entry below describes one TCR beta chain. The entry originates in a study of blood T cell repertoires in COVID-19. Across the study: From T cells, B-cell-depleted T cells, or PBMCs came the material, which was cDNA or gDNA.

Clones were read by immunoSEQ multiplex PCR, and TCRdb kept only the in-frame ones, dropping some. The sample gives around 230,000 clones, around 87% of which show up once; more than 6% is in the top ten. The V end lost 4 bases, the J end lost 6 bases, and 13 bases lay between the germline ends. CDR1 is SGHNT, CDR2 YYREEE, per germline (reference sequence). CDR3 size: 13 residues. The sequence came from a man between 60 and 75 years old who had recovered from COVID-19. Sequenced sample: peripheral blood. This chain connects TRBV5-4 to TRBJ1-1, with D possibly TRBD1 on 6 matching bases. This CDR3 reads CASSRPGGPEAFF. The CDR3 nucleotides read TGTGCCAGCAGCCGACCCGGGGGGCCTGAAGCTTTCTTT.